These 20 T cell receptor beta chains were all obtained from the same sample, sequenced in a study of response to subunit inactivated influenza vaccine. MiXCR, run by TCRdb on the RT-PCR reads, gives a single entry per CDR3 protein. The sample carries some 500,000 distinct CDR3 sequences, around 13% recorded once. The sample in question was PBMCs from blood, obtained roughly 45 days after vaccination. Source of these receptors: a man between 45 and 60 years old who received an inactivated influenza vaccine.

The V gene is TRBV6-1, the J gene TRBJ1-4; 12 nucleotides align to TRBD1. The CDR3 covers 18 residues. The germline V gene has CDR1 MNHNS and CDR2 SASEGT. With 5 bases clipped from V and 3 bases from J, the junction kept 10 bases outside the gene matches. This chain's CDR3 is CASSPRPGQGASNEKLFF. DNA for the CDR3: TGTGCCAGCAGTCCCAGACCGGGACAGGGGGCTTCTAATGAAAAACTGTTTTTT.

Only a few counts were recorded for this clonotype. The chain is built from TRBV5-1 and TRBJ2-7, with D unresolved. Trimming pared 4 bases from V and 7 bases from J, leaving 9 bases between. Germline V lookup: CDR1 SGHRS, CDR2 YFSETQ. This CDR3 is 11 amino acids long. The CDR3 region has the DNA TGCGCCAGCAGCGAGGACGTAGAGCAGTACTTC. Its translation: CASSEDVEQYF.

Only a few counts were recorded for this clonotype. The CDR3 DNA follows: TGTGCCAGCAGTTACATGGGCACCGGGGAGCTGTTTTTT. Its protein is CASSYMGTGELFF. The chain employs TRBV6-2 or TRBV6-3 and TRBJ2-2, with D hard to call. Between the trimmed V and J ends, which lost 2 bases and 4 bases, there was a span of 5 bases. Germline V gene data show CDR1 as MNHEY and CDR2 as SVGEGT. The CDR3 runs 13 residues.

This clonotype was seen at least ten times. The genes are TRBV28 and TRBJ2-6, with D uncertain. The CDR3 totals 14 residues. The germline CDR1 and CDR2 sequences are MDHEN and SYDVKM. V lost 7 bases and J 0 bases, leaving 7 bases between the germline ends. CDR3 amino acids: CASIRNSGANVLTF. The CDR3 DNA is TGTGCCAGCATTCGAAACTCTGGGGCCAACGTCCTGACTTTC.

This clonotype was recorded a few times. The rearrangement links TRBV2 to TRBJ1-1; D gene ambiguous. The CDR3 totals 14 residues. Germline CDR1 is SNHLY and CDR2 is FYNNEI. Trimming took 3 bases from V and 1 from J, leaving 9 bases between them. Written as DNA, the CDR3 is TGTGCCAGCAGTGAGGAGATATGGAACACTGAAGCTTTCTTT. It codes for CASSEEIWNTEAFF.

The CDR3 nucleotides are TGTGCCAGCAGTGAAGCAGGGGCGGGGAATTCACCCCTCCACTTT. Its protein product is CASSEAGAGNSPLHF. The J gene is TRBJ1-6, the V gene TRBV25-1, with D perhaps TRBD1 (6 bases). CDR3 size: 15 residues. Trimming took off 2 bases at V and 7 bases at J, with 12 bases between the two ends. The germline V gene has CDR1 MGHDK and CDR2 SYGVNS.

In this sample, this clonotype turned up many times. The chain couples TRBV10-3 to TRBJ2-1, with 7 nucleotides matching TRBD1. Germline V CDR1 and CDR2: ENHRY, SYGVKD. This CDR3 region has 16 residues. Trimming took 0 bases from V and 3 from J; bases not matched to a gene: 5. The CDR3, as DNA: TGTGCCATCAGTGAGTCGACAGGGAAGCACTACAATGAGCAGTTCTTC. Translated, it gives CAISESTGKHYNEQFF.

The rearrangement joins TRBV7-2 to TRBJ1-6; D is possibly TRBD1 (6 bases). V was trimmed by 5 bases and J by 10 bases, leaving 12 bases between them. Germline V lookup: CDR1 SGHTA, CDR2 FQGNSA. The CDR3 has 13 amino acids. CDR3 amino acids: CASSVWGGSPLHF. The CDR3, as DNA: TGTGCCAGCAGCGTTTGGGGGGGCTCACCCCTCCACTTT.

The table lists this clonotype with a few counts. The chain recombines TRBV12-3 or TRBV12-4 with TRBJ2-1, with TRBD1 matching over 8 bases. The CDR3 length is 12 residues. The trim removed 7 bases at V and 10 bases at J, leaving 6 bases unmatched. The CDR3 region has the DNA TGTGCCAGCAATCAGGGGGCAGGGGAGCAGTTCTTC. This sequence encodes CASNQGAGEQFF.

This clonotype was seen only a few times. V is TRBV12-3 or TRBV12-4 and J is TRBJ2-7; D is unresolved. The CDR3 is made up of 14 amino acids. Trimming took 3 bases from V and 6 from J, leaving 15 bases between them. The CDR3 coding sequence is TGTGCCAGCAGTTTTAGTGGGTCCCTCGGCGAGCAGTACTTC. Its translation is CASSFSGSLGEQYF.

This clonotype showed up just a few times. V usage is TRBV3-1 and J usage is TRBJ1-2; D may be TRBD1 (5 bases). The CDR3 is 14 residues long. Trimming removed 0 bases at V and 4 bases at J, with 9 bases between. The germline CDR1 and CDR2 sequences are LGHDT and YNNKEL (reference sequence). The CDR3 here is CASSQDTGVYGYTF. The CDR3 region has the DNA TGTGCCAGCAGCCAAGATACGGGGGTCTATGGCTACACCTTC.

The rearrangement joins TRBV4-2 to TRBJ2-1; no reliable D call. V lost 2 bases and J 10 bases, leaving 9 bases between the germline ends. The germline CDR1 and CDR2 sequences are LGHNA and YNFKEQ. CDR3 length: 12 residues. In DNA, the CDR3 is TGTGCCAGCAGCCAATCGACTCGAGAGCAGTTCTTC. Amino acids: CASSQSTREQFF.

A few counts support this clonotype. V and J are TRBV29-1 and TRBJ2-1, with 9 bases aligning to TRBD2. The CDR3 covers 16 residues. The junction had 10 bases not matched to a gene; V was cut back by 3 bases and J by 4 bases. Germline V gene sequence: CDR1 SQVTM, CDR2 ANQGSEA. The CDR3 nucleotides read TGCAGCGTTGAGGACAGGCGGGGGGGCTCTTACAATGAGCAGTTCTTC. Amino acids: CSVEDRRGGSYNEQFF.

The sample holds a few counts of this clonotype. The V gene is TRBV10-2, the J gene TRBJ2-7; D possibly corresponds to TRBD1 (5 bases). V was shortened by 6 bases and J by 7 bases, with 19 bases between the two germline ends. CDR1 is WSHSY, CDR2 SAAADI, per germline. CDR3 length: 14 amino acids. The CDR3: CASRSAGQWWEQYF. DNA of the CDR3: TGCGCCAGCAGGAGTGCAGGGCAGTGGTGGGAGCAGTACTTC.

This clonotype has a count of ten or more. The genes are TRBV28 and TRBJ1-3; 10 nucleotides line up with TRBD1. With 5 bases clipped from V and 2 bases from J, the junction kept 6 bases outside the gene matches. The germline V gene encodes CDR1 MDHEN and CDR2 SYDVKM. The CDR3 is 16 residues long. CDR3 nucleotide sequence: TGTGCCAGCAGTCGGGACAGGGGATTTACTGGAAACACCATATATTTT. This sequence encodes CASSRDRGFTGNTIYF.

The V gene is TRBV6-1, the J gene TRBJ2-7, with 12 bases aligning to TRBD1. The CDR3 covers 15 residues. Trimming removed 5 bases from V and 5 bases from J; junction bases left unmatched: 7. Germline V gene lookup returns CDR1 MNHNS and CDR2 SASEGT. The CDR3 loop reads CASSLPGQGAHEQYF. DNA for the CDR3: TGTGCCAGCAGTCTTCCGGGACAGGGGGCTCACGAGCAGTACTTC.

This clonotype has more than one count but fewer than ten. The chain has TRBV4-2 and TRBJ1-4; D possibly corresponds to TRBD1 (6 bases). V gave up 0 bases and J gave up 14 bases, with 13 bases separating them. This CDR3 has 13 residues. Germline CDR1 and CDR2: LGHNA and YNFKEQ. The CDR3, as DNA: TGTGCCAGCAGCCAAGAGAACCTCCAGGGGCTGTTTTTT. Protein: CASSQENLQGLFF.

This clonotype turned up a few times. The V gene is TRBV5-1, the J gene TRBJ2-1; 8 nucleotides line up with TRBD2. V dropped 2 bases and J dropped 5; count of bases not matched to a gene: 6. Germline CDR1 is SGHRS and CDR2 is YFSETQ. CDR3 length equals 15 residues. In DNA, the CDR3 is TGCGCCAGCAGCTTAACGGGAGGGACTAACAATGAGCAGTTCTTC. Translated, it gives CASSLTGGTNNEQFF.

The chain combines TRBV4-1 with TRBJ2-5, with TRBD1 matching over 7 bases. V shed 2 bases, J shed 2 bases, and the junction held 5 bases outside the gene matches. Germline CDR1 is MGHRA and CDR2 is YSYEKL. CDR3 length equals 15 residues. CDR3: CASSQTGTVQETQYF. DNA of the CDR3: TGCGCCAGCAGCCAAACCGGGACAGTACAAGAGACCCAGTACTTC.

This clonotype was observed many times. The chain links TRBV12-3 or TRBV12-4 to TRBJ1-1, with 9 bases aligning to TRBD1. With 2 bases clipped from V and 1 base from J, the junction kept 2 bases outside the gene matches. The CDR3 covers 15 residues. This chain's CDR3 is CASSLWGQGNTEAFF. The CDR3 region has the DNA TGTGCCAGCAGTTTATGGGGACAGGGGAACACTGAAGCTTTCTTT.